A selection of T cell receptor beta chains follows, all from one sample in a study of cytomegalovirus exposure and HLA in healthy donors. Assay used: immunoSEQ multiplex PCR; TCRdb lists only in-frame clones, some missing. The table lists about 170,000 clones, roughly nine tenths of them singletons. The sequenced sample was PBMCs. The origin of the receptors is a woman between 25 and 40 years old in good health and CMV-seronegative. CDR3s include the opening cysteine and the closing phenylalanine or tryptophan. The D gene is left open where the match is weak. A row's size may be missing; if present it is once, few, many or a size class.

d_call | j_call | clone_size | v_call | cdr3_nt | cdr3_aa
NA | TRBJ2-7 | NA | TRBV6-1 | TGTGCCAGCAGAGAAGGGTACGAGCAGTACTTC | CASREGYEQYF
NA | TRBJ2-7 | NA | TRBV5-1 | TGCGCCAGCAGCTTTTCGGTAGCCTACGAGCAGTACTTC | CASSFSVAYEQYF
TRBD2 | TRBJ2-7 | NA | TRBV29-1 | TGCAGCGTTTTAGGACTAGCGGGAGGGCCGGATAACGAGCAGTACTTC | CSVLGLAGGPDNEQYF
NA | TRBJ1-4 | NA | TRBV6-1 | TGTGCCAGCAGTGAAGTGGAGGTTGCTGGGAAACTGTTTTTT | CASSEVEVAGKLFF
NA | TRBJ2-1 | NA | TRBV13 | TGTGCCAGCAGCTTTAACGGGGGTTCCTACAATGAGCAGTTCTTC | CASSFNGGSYNEQFF
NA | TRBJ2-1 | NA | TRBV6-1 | TGTGCCAGCAGTGTAGATCAGGGGCGACAGCAGTTCTTC | CASSVDQGRQQFF
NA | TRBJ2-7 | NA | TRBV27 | TGTGCCAGCAGTACAACTCTCGGGCCGAGCTACGAGCAGTACTTC | CASSTTLGPSYEQYF
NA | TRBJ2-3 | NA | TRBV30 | TGTGCCTGGACAAGCGGCCTCACAGATACGCAGTATTTT | CAWTSGLTDTQYF
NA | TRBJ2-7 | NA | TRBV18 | TGTGCCAGCTCGCCAGGGACCCTTTACGAGCAGTACTTC | CASSPGTLYEQYF
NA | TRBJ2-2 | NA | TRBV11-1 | TGTGCCAGCAGCTTAGTAGTGAGGGGCACCGGGGAGCTGTTTTTT | CASSLVVRGTGELFF
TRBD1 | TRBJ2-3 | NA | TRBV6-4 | TGTGCCAGCACCGCCGGGACAGGGGGCATAGATACGCAGTATTTT | CASTAGTGGIDTQYF
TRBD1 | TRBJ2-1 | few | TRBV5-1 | TGCGCCAGCAGCTTTACGCAGGGGGCCGGTGAGCAGTTCTTC | CASSFTQGAGEQFF
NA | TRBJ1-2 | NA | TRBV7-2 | TGTGCCAGCAGCTTAGGTTTAGGGGACGATGGCTACACCTTC | CASSLGLGDDGYTF
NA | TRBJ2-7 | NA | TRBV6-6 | TGTGCCAGCAGTTACTCGGGCGACAGGCAGACCTACGAGCAGTACTTC | CASSYSGDRQTYEQYF
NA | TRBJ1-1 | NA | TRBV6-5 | TGTGCCAGCAGTTATACTCAGGGGAACACTGAAGCTTTCTTT | CASSYTQGNTEAFF
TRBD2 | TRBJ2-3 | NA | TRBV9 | TGTGCCAGCAGCGTCCTAGCGGGGGGAAGAGATACGCAGTATTTT | CASSVLAGGRDTQYF
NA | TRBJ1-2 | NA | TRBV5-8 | TGTGCCAGCAGTGTCTATGGCTACACCTTC | CASSVYGYTF
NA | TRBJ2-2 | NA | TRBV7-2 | TGTGCCAGCAGCTTCGGACGGGCGAACACCGGGGAGCTGTTTTTT | CASSFGRANTGELFF
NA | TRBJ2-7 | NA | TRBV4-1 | TGCGCCAGCAGCCGAGCTGAAGACAGTTCGGTCTACGAGCAGTACTTC | CASSRAEDSSVYEQYF
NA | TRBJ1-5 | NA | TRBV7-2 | TGTGCCAGCAGCTTAGAGTCAGGGCTAAAACAGCCCCAGCATTTT | CASSLESGLKQPQHF
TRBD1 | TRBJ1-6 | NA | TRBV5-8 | TGTGCCAGCAGCTTGAACAGGGGGAATTCACCCCTCCACTTT | CASSLNRGNSPLHF
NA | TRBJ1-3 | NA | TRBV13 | TGTGCCAGCCAACAACGGGGGACCTCTGGAAACACCATATATTTT | CASQQRGTSGNTIYF
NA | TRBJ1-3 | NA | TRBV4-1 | TGCGCCACGGCTTATTCGGGCAGCTCTGGAAACACCATATATTTT | CATAYSGSSGNTIYF
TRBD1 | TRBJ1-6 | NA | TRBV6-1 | TGTGCCAGCAGTCCGACAGGGGGCTTAGGTTCACCCCTCCACTTT | CASSPTGGLGSPLHF
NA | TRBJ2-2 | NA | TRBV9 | TGTGCCAGCAGCGGGAGCGGGTGGAACACCGGGGAGCTGTTTTTT | CASSGSGWNTGELFF
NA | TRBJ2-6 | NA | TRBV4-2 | TGTGCCAGCAGCCAAGTCTCCCAGGGAGCTGGGGCCAACGTCCTGACTTTC | CASSQVSQGAGANVLTF
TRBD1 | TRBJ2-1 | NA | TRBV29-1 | TGCAGCGTTGAATACCCCAGGGGGCCGTACAATGAGCAGTTCTTC | CSVEYPRGPYNEQFF
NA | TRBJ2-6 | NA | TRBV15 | TGTGCCACCAGCAGGGGTTTCTCTGGGGCCAACGTCCTGACTTTC | CATSRGFSGANVLTF
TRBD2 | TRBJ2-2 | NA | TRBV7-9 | TGTGCCAGCAGCGGGAAAGCGGGAATGAACACCGGGGAGCTGTTTTTT | CASSGKAGMNTGELFF
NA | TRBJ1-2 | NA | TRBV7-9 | TGTGCCAGCAGCTTCGGCACAGGGTTGGTGGAGGGCTACACCTTC | CASSFGTGLVEGYTF
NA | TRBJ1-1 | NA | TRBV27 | TGTGCCAGCAGTTTATCGCAGGGAACGACTGAAGCTTTCTTT | CASSLSQGTTEAFF
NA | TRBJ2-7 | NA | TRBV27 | TGTGCCAGCAGTTTTTCGGGGCTCCCCGTTCCATTCGGGCAGTACTTC | CASSFSGLPVPFGQYF
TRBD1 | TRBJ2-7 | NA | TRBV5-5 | TGTGCCAGCAGCTGGTGGACAGGGCAAGAGCAGTACTTC | CASSWWTGQEQYF
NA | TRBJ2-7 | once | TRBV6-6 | TGTGCCAGCAGTTACAGTACAGGGAGCGGCTACGAGCAGTACTTC | CASSYSTGSGYEQYF
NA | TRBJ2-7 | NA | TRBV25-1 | TGTGCCAGCAGTGACCAAGAATACGAGCAGTACTTC | CASSDQEYEQYF
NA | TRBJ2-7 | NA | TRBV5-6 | TGTGCCAGCAGCTTGGTTGCAGGGGGGTACGAGCAGTACTTC | CASSLVAGGYEQYF
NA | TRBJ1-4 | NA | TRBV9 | TGTGCCAGCAGCTCCAACAGGGACGTAATCCAGGGCGGTGAAAAACTGTTTTTT | CASSSNRDVIQGGEKLFF
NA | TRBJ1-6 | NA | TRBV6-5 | TGTGCCAGCAGTTACGACGGGAATGACGGGTCACCCCTCCACTTT | CASSYDGNDGSPLHF
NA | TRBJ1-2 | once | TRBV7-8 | TGTGCCAGCAGCTTAGTCGGAGCTAACTATGGCTACACCTTC | CASSLVGANYGYTF
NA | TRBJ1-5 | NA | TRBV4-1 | TGCGCCAGCAGCCAAGGCAAGGATTATAGCAATCAGCCCCAGCATTTT | CASSQGKDYSNQPQHF
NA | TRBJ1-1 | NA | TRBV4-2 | TGTGCCAGCAGCCCTTTAGGGGGCACTGAAGCTTTCTTT | CASSPLGGTEAFF
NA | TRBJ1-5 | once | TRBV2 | TGTGCCAGCAGTGACAGCGGGGATCGTCAGCCCCAGCATTTT | CASSDSGDRQPQHF
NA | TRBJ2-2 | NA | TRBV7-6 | TGTGCCAGCAGCCTCAACGGGGGGCCGACCGGGGAGCTGTTTTTT | CASSLNGGPTGELFF
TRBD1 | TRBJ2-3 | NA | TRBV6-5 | TGTACCAGCAGTACAGGGGCCAGCGGCACAGATACGCAGTATTTT | CTSSTGASGTDTQYF
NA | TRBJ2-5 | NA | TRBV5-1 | TGCGCCAGCAGCACTCCTCGCGGCCAAGAGACCCAGTACTTC | CASSTPRGQETQYF